The source of this T cell receptor (beta chain) is a study of blood T cells in healthy people across ages. Study results and caveats: Compared with aged donors, long-lived donors showed fewer expanded clones, suggesting selection. A roughly linear fall in TCR beta diversity per million T cells was seen with increasing age. Unknown CMV status may confound age-related changes in expanded clones.

Germline CDR1 reads DFQATT; CDR2 reads SNEGSKA (reference sequence). CDR3 length: 16 amino acids. In the case of this clonotype: Its antigen remains unknown.

Next came a second PCR, run for roughly 6 to 11 cycles, which used a sample-barcoded 5' primer along with a J-beta primer mix. TCRdb recomputed calls from the 5' RACE reads with MiXCR, one row per CDR3 protein. The table has approximately 1.5 million distinct CDR3 sequences, roughly 32% seen once. Source material: blood. This chain connects TRBV20-1 to TRBJ2-7, with TRBD2 matching 7 bases. The J call may be mistaken, given a closer DNA end match to TRBJ2-5. This sequence originates from a woman in her twenties or thirties in good health. The CDR3, as DNA: TGCAGTGCTCTCCGTGGGTGGGAGGGCTATGGGGAGACCCAGTACTTC. Translating it yields CSALRGWEGYGETQYF.